This TCR beta chain was sequenced for a study of T cells after yellow fever vaccination. TCRdb used MiXCR to reprocess the 5' RACE reads, holding one entry per CDR3 protein. The repertoire holds hundreds of thousands of distinct CDR3 sequences, with approximately 13% as singletons. Of note for this clonotype: Its antigen is still unknown.

Notes on the study in general: There was a small share of clonotypes that showed up in both the CD4 and CD8 compartments. The booster saw the reappearance of most primary-vaccination clones (around 95% CD4, about 88% CD8).

V lost 7 bases and J 5 bases, leaving 12 bases between the germline ends. The CDR3 is made up of 13 amino acids. Sequences were derived from PBMCs, sampled on the day of the yellow fever booster vaccination. This chain connects TRBV12-3 or TRBV12-4 to TRBJ2-1, with a tentative D call TRBD1 (6 bases). This receptor was taken from a man between 25 and 39 years old who received the YFV17D yellow fever vaccine. DNA of the CDR3: TGTGCCAGCAACAGGGACGGAGACAATGAGCAGTTCTTC. It is translated as CASNRDGDNEQFF.